This passage covers 30 T cell receptor beta chains from one sample sequenced in a study of human T cells and chemical hapten exposure. TCRdb reprocessed the RACE reads with MiXCR, giving one entry per CDR3 protein. The sample has about 400,000 distinct CDR3 sequences, about 6% seen once; the top ten hold 5% to 6%. Time point described: patch test 2, 6 weeks after DPC sensitization. The sample's treatment: therapeutic diphenylcyclopropenone sensitization with weekly scalp DPC. Sequencing used whole blood, obtained in connection with sensitization to the hapten diphenylcyclopropenone (DPC). All receptors come from a woman between 18 and 29 years old with alopecia areata. Some clones in this sample may be carry-over from other donors' samples.

The sample holds many counts of this clonotype. The rearrangement joins TRBV18 to TRBJ1-4; TRBD1 agrees at 7 bases. The CDR3 contains 14 residues. Germline trimming cut 3 bases from V and 8 bases from J; bases unmatched to any gene: 6. Germline CDR1 is KGHSH and CDR2 is LQKENI. CDR3 amino acids: CASSPTGPEEKLFF. The DNA of the CDR3 is TGTGCCAGCTCACCGACAGGGCCTGAGGAAAAACTGTTTTTT.

This clonotype has ten or more counts. The V call is TRBV24-1, the J call TRBJ1-5; D unresolved. V was clipped by 2 bases and J by 5 bases, with 3 bases between them. Germline CDR1 and CDR2: KGHDR and SFDVKD. The CDR3 spans 12 residues. The CDR3 sequence: CATSDSDQPQHF. The CDR3 region has the DNA TGTGCCACCAGTGATTCGGATCAGCCCCAGCATTTT.

This clonotype was seen many times. V usage is TRBV6-2 or TRBV6-3 and J usage is TRBJ1-5; D is ambiguous. V dropped 7 bases and J dropped 3 bases, with 10 bases sitting between them. CDR1 MNHEY and CDR2 SVGEGT come from the germline V gene. The CDR3 covers 13 residues. This chain's CDR3 is CASNAVDNQPQHF. The CDR3 DNA is TGTGCCAGCAATGCAGTTGACAATCAGCCCCAGCATTTT.

The chain combines TRBV24-1 with TRBJ2-2; 10 nucleotides match TRBD2. The V segment lost 4 bases and the J segment 5 bases; nucleotides outside the gene matches: 6. The CDR3 extends over 16 amino acids. From germline, CDR1 is KGHDR and CDR2 SFDVKD. CDR3: CATSDRLAGETGELFF. In nucleotides, the CDR3 is TGTGCCACCAGTGACCGGCTAGCGGGGGAAACCGGGGAGCTGTTTTTT.

This clonotype has ten or more counts. Here the CDR3 DNA reads TGTGCCAGCAGTGACGCAGGGAATAGCAATCAGCCCCAGCATTTT. This sequence encodes CASSDAGNSNQPQHF. The V and J genes are TRBV25-1 and TRBJ1-5, with D perhaps TRBD1 (5 bases). The V end was cut by 3 bases, the J end by 0 bases, with 9 bases between. The CDR3 spans 15 residues. Per the germline V gene, CDR1 is MGHDK and CDR2 is SYGVNS.

The chain couples TRBV5-1 to TRBJ2-5, with TRBD2 as a possible D gene (5 bases). This CDR3 is built from 17 residues. CDR1 is SGHRS and CDR2 is YFSETQ in the germline V gene. Deletions cut 4 bases from V and 2 bases from J, with 21 bases between. This CDR3 is CASSPALRVMTQETQYF. The DNA of the CDR3 is TGCGCCAGCAGCCCAGCTCTGCGGGTAATGACTCAAGAGACCCAGTACTTC. Complete variable domain (other parts from reference TRBV5-1 and TRBJ2-5): KAGVTQTPRYLIKTRGQQVTLSCSPISGHRSVSWYQQTPGQGLQFLFEYFSETQRNKGNFPGRFSGRQFSNSRSEMNVSTLELGDSALYLCASSPALRVMTQETQYFGPGTRLLVL.

This clonotype was seen only a few times. The CDR3 region is CAISPDGGPEKLFF. In DNA, the CDR3 is TGTGCCATCAGTCCTGACGGAGGACCTGAAAAACTGTTTTTT. The chain carries TRBV10-3 and TRBJ1-4, with D unclear. V lost 5 bases and J 7 bases, leaving 14 bases between the germline ends. Per the germline V gene, CDR1 is ENHRY and CDR2 is SYGVKD. This CDR3 is built from 14 residues.

This clonotype has at least ten counts. V and J are TRBV5-6 and TRBJ1-6; tentative D call: TRBD1 (5 bases). The CDR3 contains 16 residues. The V gene lost 4 bases and the J gene lost 5 bases, with 16 bases spanning the gap. The germline gives CDR1 SGHDT, CDR2 YYEEEE. The CDR3 DNA reads TGTGCCAGCAGCATACTGGGACCCTGGGATAATTCACCCCTCCACTTT. Translation: CASSILGPWDNSPLHF. Combining the CDR3 with reference TRBV5-6 and TRBJ1-6 gives the whole variable domain DAGVTQSPTHLIKTRGQQVTLRCSPKSGHDTVSWYQQALGQGPQFIFQYYEEEERQRGNFPDRFSGHQFPNYSSELNVNALLLGDSALYLCASSILGPWDNSPLHFGNGTRLTVT.

This clonotype was seen a handful of times. The chain links TRBV12-3 or TRBV12-4 to TRBJ1-4; D unclear. The CDR3 length is 13 residues. Trimming took 7 bases from V and 5 from J, leaving 11 bases between them. CDR3: CASTSGPNEKLFF. DNA of the CDR3: TGTGCCAGCACCTCGGGCCCGAATGAAAAACTGTTTTTT.

This chain links TRBV9 with TRBJ2-1; D tentatively fits TRBD1 or TRBD2 (5 bases each). This CDR3 has 15 amino acids. The germline V and J ends were trimmed by 2 bases and 9 bases, with 18 bases remaining between them. Germline V gene lookup returns CDR1 SGDLS and CDR2 YYNGEE. CDR3: CASSVGTPLSVEQFF. The CDR3 coding sequence is TGTGCCAGCAGCGTCGGGACCCCCTTGAGTGTTGAGCAGTTCTTC.

This clonotype was observed a handful of times. This chain uses TRBV3-1 with TRBJ2-5, with D perhaps TRBD1 or TRBD2 (5 bases each). V was clipped by 4 bases and J by 5 bases, with 20 bases between them. The length of the CDR3 is 16 residues. Germline V gene lookup returns CDR1 LGHDT and CDR2 YNNKEL (reference sequence). CDR3 region: CASSPDSATVMETQYF. CDR3 DNA sequence: TGTGCCAGCAGCCCGGACTCCGCGACAGTCATGGAGACCCAGTACTTC.

This clonotype was seen a handful of times. DNA of the CDR3: TGTGCCAGCAGCCATAGCGGGGGAGGATCCACAGATACGCAGTATTTT. It encodes CASSHSGGGSTDTQYF. The rearrangement uses TRBV7-9 and TRBJ2-3, with TRBD2 matching 9 bases. V lost 5 bases, J lost 2 bases, and 8 bases stayed unmatched. The CDR3 has 16 amino acids. Per the germline V gene, CDR1 is SEHNR and CDR2 is FQNEAQ (reference sequence).

CDR3 sequence reads: CASRGSRIAKNIQYF. The CDR3 DNA is TGTGCCAGCAGGGGATCTCGAATAGCCAAAAACATTCAGTACTTC. The chain has TRBV21-1 and TRBJ2-4. TRBV21-1 is described as a pseudogene. This CDR3 is built from 15 residues.

V and J are TRBV5-1 and TRBJ1-4, with 9 positions matching TRBD1. There are 15 residues in the CDR3. V lost 4 bases and J lost 4; bases outside the gene matches: 5. The germline gives CDR1 SGHRS, CDR2 YFSETQ. The CDR3 protein is CASSLGQGINEKLFF. DNA of the CDR3: TGCGCCAGCAGCCTAGGACAGGGGATTAATGAAAAACTGTTTTTT.

CDR3: CASSLVGGDYNEQFF. CDR3 sequence (DNA): TGTGCCAGCAGCTTAGTAGGGGGCGACTACAATGAGCAGTTCTTC. The J gene is TRBJ2-1, the V gene TRBV7-8; 7 bases align to TRBD1. CDR1 is SGHVS, CDR2 FQNEAQ, per germline. CDR3 length: 15 amino acids. After removal of 1 base from V and 3 bases from J, the junction contained 3 bases not matched to a gene.

The CDR3 DNA reads as TGTGCCAGCAACTTGGTCCGAGCGGACCAGTACTTC. Its translation is CASNLVRADQYF. J is TRBJ2-5 and V is TRBV11-2; D may be TRBD2 (5 bases). Looked up from germline, CDR1 is SGHAT and CDR2 is FQNNGV. Trimming removed 7 bases from V and 10 bases from J, with 16 bases in between. This CDR3 region has 12 residues.

This clonotype was observed at least ten times. V is TRBV20-1 and J is TRBJ2-7, with D tentatively TRBD1 (6 bases). In germline, CDR1 is DFQATT, CDR2 SNEGSKA (reference sequence). Trimming left V 4 bases short and J 7 bases short, with 14 bases between. The CDR3 runs to 12 residues. DNA for the CDR3: TGCAGTGCTACAACCGATCAGGGGGAGCAGTACTTC. It translates to CSATTDQGEQYF.

This clonotype was seen ten or more times. The rearrangement uses TRBV12-3 or TRBV12-4 and TRBJ1-6, with 7 bases fitting TRBD1. The V and J ends lost 3 bases and 10 bases, in that order; junction bases with no gene match: 3. This CDR3 has 13 residues. DNA of the CDR3: TGTGCCAGCAGTTTTGACAGGGACTCACCCCTCCACTTT. It encodes CASSFDRDSPLHF.

About this clonotype: Germline is not matched at one junction end, which may reflect a read error. This sequence joins TRBV7-2 and TRBJ2-2, with TRBD2 identical over 9 bases. Germline CDR1 is SGHTA and CDR2 is FQGNSA. There are 14 residues in the CDR3. The CDR3 sequence: CDPSGGTHTGELFF. The CDR3 DNA reads as TGCGATCCCAGCGGGGGGACTCACACCGGGGAGCTGTTTTTT.

In this sample, this clonotype turned up many times. The chain joins TRBV20-1 to TRBJ1-6; D might be TRBD1 (5 bases). This CDR3 has 16 amino acids. Trimming removed 0 bases at V and 0 bases at J, with 9 bases between. The germline CDR1 and CDR2 sequences are DFQATT and SNEGSKA (reference sequence). CDR3 DNA sequence: TGCAGTGCTAGAGATTCAGGGAGCTCCTATAATTCACCCCTCCACTTT. Translating gives CSARDSGSSYNSPLHF.

In its sample, this clonotype was seen a few times. The chain has TRBV5-1 and TRBJ2-7; the D gene is possibly TRBD1 (6 bases). Per germline, CDR1 SGHRS and CDR2 YFSETQ. This CDR3 is 15 amino acids long. Trimming left V 0 bases short and J 2 bases short, with 12 bases between. The CDR3: CASSLGQETTYEQYF. The CDR3 region has the DNA TGCGCCAGCAGCTTGGGACAGGAAACGACCTACGAGCAGTACTTC.

This clonotype was observed at least ten times. The chain has TRBV12-3 or TRBV12-4 and TRBJ1-2; D is undetermined. Trimming removed 7 bases at V and 3 bases at J, with 15 bases between. The CDR3 is 14 amino acids. The CDR3 DNA reads as TGTGCCAGCACCCAAAACGGGTACTACTATGGCTACACCTTC. This sequence encodes CASTQNGYYYGYTF.

This clonotype was recorded at least ten times. The chain joins TRBV2 to TRBJ1-6; TRBD1 might be the D (6 bases). This CDR3 has 16 amino acids. Trimming left V 6 bases short and J 4 bases short, with 16 bases between. Germline-derived CDR1 and CDR2 are SNHLY and FYNNEI. The CDR3 DNA is TGTGCCAGCAGGAAAGCCGGGGACACTTATAATTCACCCCTCCACTTT. Amino acids: CASRKAGDTYNSPLHF.

This clonotype showed up just a few times. The chain combines TRBV19 with TRBJ2-1; 8 nucleotides line up with TRBD2. With 3 bases clipped from V and 14 bases from J, the junction kept 6 bases outside the gene matches. Germline V gives CDR1 LNHDA, CDR2 SQIVND (reference sequence). The CDR3 is 12 amino acids. CDR3 amino acids: CASSMLGGGKFF. In DNA, the CDR3 is TGTGCCAGTAGTATGCTCGGGGGGGGCAAGTTCTTC. The full variable domain, completed using reference TRBV19 and TRBJ2-1, is DGGITQSPKYLFRKEGQNVTLSCEQNLNHDAMYWYRQDPGQGLRLIYYSQIVNDFQKGDIAEGYSVSREKKESFPLTVTSAQKNPTAFYLCASSMLGGGKFFGPGTRLTVL.

This clonotype showed up just a few times. V usage is TRBV5-5 and J usage is TRBJ2-5; 10 positions agree with TRBD2. The CDR3 has 16 amino acids. Germline-derived CDR1 and CDR2 are SGHKS and YYEKEE (reference sequence). The ends lost 2 bases at V and 2 bases at J; junction bases unmatched: 6. The CDR3 loop reads CASSLPGLAYQETQYF. CDR3 nucleotide sequence: TGTGCCAGCAGCTTACCGGGACTAGCGTATCAAGAGACCCAGTACTTC.

The sample holds many counts of this clonotype. J is TRBJ1-1 and V is TRBV29-1; D gene uncertain. This CDR3 has 14 amino acids. With 4 bases removed from V and 0 bases from J, the gap between germline ends came to 12 bases. The V gene's germline CDR1 is SQVTM and CDR2 ANQGSEA. The CDR3 DNA sequence: TGCAGCGTTGGGACGCCCTTATTGAACACTGAAGCTTTCTTT. Protein product: CSVGTPLLNTEAFF. The complete variable domain, with remaining parts taken from reference TRBV29-1 and TRBJ1-1, reads SAVISQKPSRDICQRGTSLTIQCQVDSQVTMMFWYRQQPGQSLTLIATANQGSEATYESGFVIDKFPISRPNLTFSTLTVSNMSPEDSSIYLCSVGTPLLNTEAFFGQGTRLTVV.

This clonotype was detected many times. The chain uses TRBV7-9 and TRBJ1-1; TRBD1 aligns across 8 bases. Germline CDR1 is SEHNR and CDR2 is FQNEAQ (reference sequence). The CDR3 is 16 residues long. V trimming: 5 bases; J trimming: 6 bases; junction bases outside the gene matches: 14. As DNA, the CDR3 is TGTGCCAGCAGCATATCCCCAGGGGGCGGCGTGGCTGAAGCTTTCTTT. It yields the protein CASSISPGGGVAEAFF.

This chain joins TRBV5-1 and TRBJ2-7; D gene ambiguous. CDR1 is SGHRS, CDR2 YFSETQ, per germline. The CDR3 consists of 14 residues. With 4 bases removed from V and 0 bases from J, the gap between germline ends came to 11 bases. Here the CDR3 reads CASSPRPASYEQYF. The CDR3 nucleotides are TGCGCCAGCAGCCCACGCCCAGCCTCCTACGAGCAGTACTTC.

This clonotype has a handful of counts. This chain links TRBV18 with TRBJ2-5, with 7 bases matching TRBD2. CDR1 is KGHSH, CDR2 LQKENI, per germline. The V gene end was trimmed by 1 base and the J gene end by 2 bases; junction bases not matched to a gene: 7. This CDR3 spans 16 amino acids. The DNA of the CDR3 is TGTGCCAGCTCACCACGTATGACGGGGGGACAAGAGACCCAGTACTTC. Amino acids: CASSPRMTGGQETQYF.

The rearrangement uses TRBV6-2 or TRBV6-3 and TRBJ2-3, with no clear D. This CDR3 region has 11 residues. Per germline, CDR1 MNHEY and CDR2 SVGEGT. V was trimmed by 7 bases and J by 4 bases, leaving 6 bases between them. CDR3 in amino acids: CASTVADTQYF. The CDR3 DNA follows: TGTGCCAGCACCGTGGCAGATACGCAGTATTTT.